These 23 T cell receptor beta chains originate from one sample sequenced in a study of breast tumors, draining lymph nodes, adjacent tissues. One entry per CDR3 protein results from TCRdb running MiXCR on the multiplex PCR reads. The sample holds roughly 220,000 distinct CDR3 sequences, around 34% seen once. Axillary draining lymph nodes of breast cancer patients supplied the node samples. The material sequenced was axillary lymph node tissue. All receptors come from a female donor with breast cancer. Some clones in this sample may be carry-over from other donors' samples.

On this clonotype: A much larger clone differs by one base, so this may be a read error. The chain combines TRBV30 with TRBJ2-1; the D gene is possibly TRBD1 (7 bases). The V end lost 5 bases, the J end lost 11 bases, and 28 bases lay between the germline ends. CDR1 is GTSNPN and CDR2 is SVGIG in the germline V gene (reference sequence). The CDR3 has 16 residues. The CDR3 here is CAWETELWRGHGKQFF. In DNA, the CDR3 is TGTGCCTGGGAGACTGAACTTTGGAGGGGGCATGGCAAGCAGTTCTTC.

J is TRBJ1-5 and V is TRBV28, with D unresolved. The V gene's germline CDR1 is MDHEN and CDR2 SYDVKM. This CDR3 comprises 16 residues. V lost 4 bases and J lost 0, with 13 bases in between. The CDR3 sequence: CASSYGSVNSNQPQHF. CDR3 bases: TGTGCCAGCAGTTACGGGTCGGTCAATAGCAATCAGCCCCAGCATTTT.

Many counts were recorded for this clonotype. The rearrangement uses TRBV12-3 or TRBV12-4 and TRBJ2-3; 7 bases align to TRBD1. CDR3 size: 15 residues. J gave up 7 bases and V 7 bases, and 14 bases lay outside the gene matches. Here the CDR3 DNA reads TGTGCCAGCACTTGGGACAGTAGTTTGTTATATACGCAGTATTTT. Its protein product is CASTWDSSLLYTQYF.

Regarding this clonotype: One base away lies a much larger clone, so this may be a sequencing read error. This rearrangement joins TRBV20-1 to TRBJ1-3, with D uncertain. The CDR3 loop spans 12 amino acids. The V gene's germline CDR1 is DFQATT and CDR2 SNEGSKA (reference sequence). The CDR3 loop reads CSAPGWENAIYF. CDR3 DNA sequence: TGCAGTGCCCCAGGTTGGGAAAACGCCATATATTTT.

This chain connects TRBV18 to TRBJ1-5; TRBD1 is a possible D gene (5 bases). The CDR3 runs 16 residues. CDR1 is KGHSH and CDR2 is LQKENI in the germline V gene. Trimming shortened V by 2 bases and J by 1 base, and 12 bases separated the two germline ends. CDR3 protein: CASSPDGAGSNQPQHF. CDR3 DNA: TGTGCCAGCTCACCAGATGGGGCAGGCAGCAATCAGCCCCAGCATTTT. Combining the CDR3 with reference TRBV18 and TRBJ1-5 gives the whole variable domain NAGVMQNPRHLVRRRGQEARLRCSPMKGHSHVYWYRQLPEEGLKFMVYLQKENIIDESGMPKERFSAEFPKEGPSILRIQQVVRGDSAAYFCASSPDGAGSNQPQHFGDGTRLSIL.

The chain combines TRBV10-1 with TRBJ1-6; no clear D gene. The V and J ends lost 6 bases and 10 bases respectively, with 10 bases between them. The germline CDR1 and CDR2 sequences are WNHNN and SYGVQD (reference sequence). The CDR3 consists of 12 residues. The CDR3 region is CASRVGWSPLHF. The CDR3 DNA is TGCGCCAGCAGGGTGGGTTGGTCACCCCTCCACTTT.

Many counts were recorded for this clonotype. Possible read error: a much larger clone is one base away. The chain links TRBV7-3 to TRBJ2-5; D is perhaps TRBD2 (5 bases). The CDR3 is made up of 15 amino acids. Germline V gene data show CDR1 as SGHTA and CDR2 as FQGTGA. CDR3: CASSLTWLSGETQHF. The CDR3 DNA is TGTGCCAGCAGCTTAACGTGGCTATCTGGGGAGACCCAGCACTTC. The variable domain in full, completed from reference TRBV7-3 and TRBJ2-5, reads GAGVSQTPSNKVTEKGKYVELRCDPISGHTALYWYRQSLGQGPEFLIYFQGTGAADDSGLPNDRFFAVRPEGSVSTLKIQRTERGDSAVYLCASSLTWLSGETQHFGPGTRLLVL.

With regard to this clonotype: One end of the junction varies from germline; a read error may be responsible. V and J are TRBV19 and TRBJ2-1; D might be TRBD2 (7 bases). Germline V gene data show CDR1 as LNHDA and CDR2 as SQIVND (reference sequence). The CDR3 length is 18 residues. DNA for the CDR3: TGTGCCAGTACCTTCCAAAGGGGCGCGGGAAGGGGGGGCAATGAGCCGTTCTTC. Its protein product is CASTFQRGAGRGGNEPFF.

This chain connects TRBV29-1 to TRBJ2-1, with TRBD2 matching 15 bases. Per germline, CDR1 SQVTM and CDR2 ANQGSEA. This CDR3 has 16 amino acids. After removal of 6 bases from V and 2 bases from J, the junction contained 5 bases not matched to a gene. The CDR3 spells CSVVGLAGGTYNEQFF. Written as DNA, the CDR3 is TGCAGCGTGGTCGGACTAGCGGGAGGGACCTACAATGAGCAGTTCTTC.

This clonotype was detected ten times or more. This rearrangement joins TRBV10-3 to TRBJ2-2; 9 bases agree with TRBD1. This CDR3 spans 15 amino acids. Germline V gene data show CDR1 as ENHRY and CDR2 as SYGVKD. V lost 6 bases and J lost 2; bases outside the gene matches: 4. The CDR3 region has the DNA TGTGCCATCAGGCCGGGACAGGGAAACACCGGGGAGCTGTTTTTT. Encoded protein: CAIRPGQGNTGELFF.

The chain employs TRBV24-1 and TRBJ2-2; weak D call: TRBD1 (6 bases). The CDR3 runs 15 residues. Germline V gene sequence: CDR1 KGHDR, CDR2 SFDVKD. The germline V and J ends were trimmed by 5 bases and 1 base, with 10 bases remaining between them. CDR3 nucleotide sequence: TGTGCCACCAGTGGACCAGGGGAGAACACCGGGGAGCTGTTTTTT. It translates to CATSGPGENTGELFF.

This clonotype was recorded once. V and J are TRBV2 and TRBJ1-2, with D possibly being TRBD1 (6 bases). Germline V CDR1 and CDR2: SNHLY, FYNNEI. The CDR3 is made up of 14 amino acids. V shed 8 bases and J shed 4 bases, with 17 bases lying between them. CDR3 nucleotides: TGTGCCAGCTCGGAGGGCGGGGGCGGCTATGGCTACACCTTC. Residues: CASSEGGGGYGYTF.

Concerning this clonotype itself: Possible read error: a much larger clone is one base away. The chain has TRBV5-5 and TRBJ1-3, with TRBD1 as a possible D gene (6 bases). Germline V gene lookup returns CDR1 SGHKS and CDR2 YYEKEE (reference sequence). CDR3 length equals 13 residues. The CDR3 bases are TGTGCCAGCGCCGGGGGCTCTGCAAACACCATATATTTT. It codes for CASAGGSANTIYF.

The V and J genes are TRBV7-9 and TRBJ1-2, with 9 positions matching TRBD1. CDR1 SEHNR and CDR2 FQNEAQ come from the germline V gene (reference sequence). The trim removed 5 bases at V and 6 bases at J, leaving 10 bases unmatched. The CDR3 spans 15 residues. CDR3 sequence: CASSPQGQGEDGYTF. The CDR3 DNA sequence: TGTGCCAGCAGCCCCCAGGGACAGGGTGAGGATGGCTACACCTTC.

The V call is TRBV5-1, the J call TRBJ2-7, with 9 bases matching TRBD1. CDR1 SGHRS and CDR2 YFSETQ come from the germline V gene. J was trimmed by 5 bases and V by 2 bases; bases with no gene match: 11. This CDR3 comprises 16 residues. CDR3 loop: CASSFWPGQGGNEQYF. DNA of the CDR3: TGCGCCAGCAGCTTTTGGCCGGGACAGGGCGGCAACGAGCAGTACTTC.

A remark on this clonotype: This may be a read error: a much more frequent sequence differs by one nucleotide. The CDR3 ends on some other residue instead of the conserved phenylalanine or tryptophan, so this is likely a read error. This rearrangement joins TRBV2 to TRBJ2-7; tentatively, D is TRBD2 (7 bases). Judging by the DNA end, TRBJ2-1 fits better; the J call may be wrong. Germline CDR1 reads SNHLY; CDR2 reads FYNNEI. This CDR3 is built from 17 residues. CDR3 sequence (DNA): TGTGCCAGCAGTTCGGGGGGCTTCGCAAGCTCCTACAATGAGCAGTTCTAC. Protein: CASSSGGFASSYNEQFY.

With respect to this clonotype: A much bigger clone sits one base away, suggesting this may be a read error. The CDR3 sequence: CSTISIDTSGGLGRETQHF. The CDR3 DNA sequence: TGCAGCACAATATCAATAGACACTAGCGGGGGGCTCGGACGGGAGACCCAGCACTTC. The chain recombines TRBV29-1 with TRBJ2-5; TRBD2 aligns across 12 bases. The CDR3 runs 19 residues. Germline CDR1 SQVTM, CDR2 ANQGSEA.

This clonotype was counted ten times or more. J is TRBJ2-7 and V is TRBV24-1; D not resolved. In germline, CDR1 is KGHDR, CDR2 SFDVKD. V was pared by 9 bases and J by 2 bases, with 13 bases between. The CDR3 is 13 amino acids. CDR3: CATFGTGPYEQYF. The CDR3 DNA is TGTGCCACCTTCGGTACCGGACCCTACGAGCAGTACTTC.

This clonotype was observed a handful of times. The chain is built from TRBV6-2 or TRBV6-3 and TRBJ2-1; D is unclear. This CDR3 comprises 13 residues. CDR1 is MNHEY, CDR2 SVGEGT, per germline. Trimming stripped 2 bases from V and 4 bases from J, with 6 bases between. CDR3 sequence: CASSYRLYNEQFF. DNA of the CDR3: TGTGCCAGCAGTTACAGACTTTACAATGAGCAGTTCTTC.

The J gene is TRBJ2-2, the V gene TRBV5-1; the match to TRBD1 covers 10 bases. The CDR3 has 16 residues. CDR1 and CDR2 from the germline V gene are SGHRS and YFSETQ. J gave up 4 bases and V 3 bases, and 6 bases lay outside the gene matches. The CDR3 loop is CASSSGTGVGTGELFF. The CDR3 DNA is TGCGCCAGCAGCTCCGGGACAGGGGTAGGCACCGGGGAGCTGTTTTTT.

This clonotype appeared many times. CDR3 coding DNA: TGTGCCAGCAGTTTGGACCCCTGGGAGACCCAGTACTTC. It is translated as CASSLDPWETQYF. The gene calls are TRBV2 and TRBJ2-5; D gene unclear. The germline CDR1 and CDR2 sequences are SNHLY and FYNNEI. This CDR3 is 13 amino acids long. The germline V and J ends were trimmed by 5 bases and 5 bases, with 12 bases remaining between them.

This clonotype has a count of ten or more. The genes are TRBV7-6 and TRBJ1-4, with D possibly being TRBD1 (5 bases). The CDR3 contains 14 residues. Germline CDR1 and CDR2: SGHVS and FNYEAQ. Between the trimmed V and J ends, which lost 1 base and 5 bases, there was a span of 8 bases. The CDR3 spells CASSLVQGNEKLFF. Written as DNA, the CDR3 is TGTGCCAGCAGCTTAGTGCAGGGAAATGAAAAACTGTTTTTT.

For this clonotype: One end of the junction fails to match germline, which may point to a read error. In DNA, the CDR3 is TGTGCCAGCAGCGCGAGCGGGAGCTCCTACGAGCAGTCCTTC. Translation gives CASSASGSSYEQSF. The chain joins TRBV9 to TRBJ2-7, with 8 bases fitting TRBD2. Germline CDR1 SGDLS, CDR2 YYNGEE. The CDR3 totals 14 residues.